These 5 T cell receptor beta chains came from one sample sequenced in a study of shared clonotypes between healthy human individuals. Clones were read by immunoSEQ multiplex PCR, and TCRdb kept only the in-frame ones, dropping some. The data show about 690,000 clones, with roughly 88% seen just once and 34% held by the top ten. Sequencing was carried out using memory CD8+ T cells from PBMCs. Subset in this sample: CD45RO+ cells pooled with CCR7-negative TemRA cells. Receptors originate from a man aged 18 to 30 in good health. Some clones in this sample may be carry-over from other donors' samples.

The chain joins TRBV10-2 to TRBJ2-7; D might be TRBD1 or TRBD2, each matching 5 bases. Germline values: CDR1 WSHSY, CDR2 SAAADI. V dropped 4 bases and J dropped 3 bases, with 16 bases sitting between them. The CDR3 extends over 15 amino acids. CDR3 protein: CASSGTRDEDYEQYF. The CDR3, as DNA: TGCGCCAGCAGTGGTACGAGGGACGAGGACTACGAGCAGTACTTC.

The J gene is TRBJ2-5, the V gene TRBV7-2; D remains ambiguous. V lost 2 bases, J lost 2 bases, and 12 bases lay in between. Germline lookup yields CDR1 SGHTA and CDR2 FQGNSA. The CDR3 is made up of 15 amino acids. DNA of the CDR3: TGTGCCAGCAGCTTAAATTTAAAGTTACAAGAGACCCAGTACTTC. Translating it yields CASSLNLKLQETQYF.

The genes are TRBV9 and TRBJ2-7; 8 positions agree with TRBD1. This CDR3 has 13 residues. From germline, CDR1 is SGDLS and CDR2 YYNGEE. The V gene end was trimmed by 3 bases and the J gene end by 6 bases; junction bases not matched to a gene: 5. The CDR3 DNA reads TGTGCCAGCAGCGCAGGGGGCTCGGGCGAGCAGTACTTC. It is translated as CASSAGGSGEQYF. Using reference TRBV9 and TRBJ2-7 for the parts outside the CDR3, the full variable domain is DSGVTQTPKHLITATGQRVTLRCSPRSGDLSVYWYQQSLDQGLQFLIQYYNGEERAKGNILERFSAQQFPDLHSELNLSSLELGDSALYFCASSAGGSGEQYFGPGTRLTVT.

V gene TRBV28 combines with J gene TRBJ1-1, with D hard to call. The V end lost 6 bases, the J end lost 5 bases, and 19 bases lay between the germline ends. The CDR3 has 15 residues. Germline CDR1 reads MDHEN; CDR2 reads SYDVKM. The CDR3 bases are TGTGCCAGCAGCCCCCGGGTTGAGGGAGTGACTGAAGCTTTCTTT. Residues: CASSPRVEGVTEAFF.

The rearrangement links TRBV4-1 to TRBJ2-3; 9 nucleotides align to TRBD2. V lost 4 bases, J lost 5 bases, and 10 bases stayed unmatched. The germline V gene encodes CDR1 MGHRA and CDR2 YSYEKL. The CDR3 totals 16 residues. CDR3 sequence reads: CASSPRVAGAEDTQYF. For the CDR3, the DNA is TGCGCCAGCAGCCCGCGGGTAGCGGGAGCCGAAGATACGCAGTATTTT.